What follows are 15 T cell receptor beta chains derived from one specimen sequenced in a study of a mutant IDH1 vaccine in newly diagnosed glioma. Time point: week 23, last vaccination. Doses of 300 ug of mutant IDH1 20-mer peptide were given with topical imiquimod. Clones were read by immunoSEQ multiplex PCR, and TCRdb kept only the in-frame ones, dropping some. Found here are about 38,000 clones, 81% of them singletons; the top ten hold about 5%. No antigens are known for them. Here the sequenced sample was PBMCs, taken from a glioma patient whose treatment included an IDH1 peptide vaccine. These receptors were collected from a man aged 40-55 years with glioma.

V usage is TRBV4-1 and J usage is TRBJ1-5, with a possible D match to TRBD1 (5 bases). V lost 0 bases and J lost 9, with 18 bases in between. Germline CDR1 MGHRA, CDR2 YSYEKL. The CDR3 has 16 amino acids. The CDR3 bases are TGCGCCAGCAGCCAAGAACCAGGGTGGCGGCAGGGGCCCCAGCATTTT. Amino acids: CASSQEPGWRQGPQHF.

In DNA form, the CDR3 reads TGTGCCAGCAGCTACGGACCGGCTACCCACGAGCAGTACTTC. It specifies CASSYGPATHEQYF. The chain combines TRBV5-4 with TRBJ2-7; D is unresolved. The germline V gene has CDR1 SGHNT and CDR2 YYREEE (reference sequence). Between the trimmed V and J ends, which lost 3 bases and 5 bases, there was a span of 15 bases. The CDR3 consists of 14 residues.

The chain couples TRBV7-9 to TRBJ1-1, with TRBD1 matching over 7 bases. This CDR3 spans 14 amino acids. With V trimmed by 5 bases and J by 3 bases, 6 bases remained unmatched. Germline V gives CDR1 SEHNR, CDR2 FQNEAQ (reference sequence). The CDR3 region is CASSPRQGYTEAFF. CDR3 nucleotide sequence: TGTGCCAGCAGCCCCCGACAGGGCTACACTGAAGCTTTCTTT. Filled out from reference TRBV7-9 and TRBJ1-1, the complete variable domain reads DTGVSQNPRHKITKRGQNVTFRCDPISEHNRLYWYRQTLGQGPEFLTYFQNEAQLEKSRLLSDRFSAERPKGSFSTLEIQRTEQGDSAMYLCASSPRQGYTEAFFGQGTRLTVV.

The V and J genes are TRBV7-9 and TRBJ2-3; 8 bases match TRBD1. The germline CDR1 and CDR2 sequences are SEHNR and FQNEAQ (reference sequence). The CDR3 extends over 15 amino acids. Trimming at V came to 4 bases and at J to 1 base, leaving 4 bases not matched to a gene. The CDR3 nucleotides are TGTGCCAGCAGCTCGACAGGGGCGGGCACAGATACGCAGTATTTT. It specifies CASSSTGAGTDTQYF.

This rearrangement joins TRBV7-2 to TRBJ2-2, with a weak D call TRBD1 (6 bases). Trimming shortened V by 1 base and J by 6 bases, and 9 bases separated the two germline ends. This CDR3 region has 14 residues. Germline V lookup: CDR1 SGHTA, CDR2 FQGNSA. The CDR3 loop is CASSLDRAPGELFF. DNA of the CDR3: TGTGCCAGCAGCTTAGACAGGGCCCCCGGGGAGCTGTTTTTT.

V gene TRBV27 combines with J gene TRBJ1-2; 7 bases are a match to TRBD1. The V and J ends lost 1 base and 7 bases, in that order; junction bases with no gene match: 3. The CDR3 is 13 amino acids. CDR1 is MNHEY, CDR2 SMNVEV, per germline (reference sequence). The CDR3 DNA sequence: TGTGCCAGCAGTTTATTAGGGGGCTCTGGCTACACCTTC. It encodes CASSLLGGSGYTF.

The chain links TRBV25-1 to TRBJ1-4; TRBD1 matches at 7 bases. Losses at the gene ends were 3 bases for V and 7 bases for J; bases not matched to a gene: 11. Germline V lookup: CDR1 MGHDK, CDR2 SYGVNS. There are 16 residues in the CDR3. This CDR3 reads CASSDLRGGRGEKLFF. DNA of the CDR3: TGTGCCAGCAGTGATCTCAGGGGGGGCAGGGGTGAAAAACTGTTTTTT.

This clone is a singleton in its sample. V and J are TRBV28 and TRBJ2-7; 8 nucleotides align to TRBD2. Germline lookup yields CDR1 MDHEN and CDR2 SYDVKM. The CDR3 sequence is 15 residues long. V lost 7 bases to trimming and J lost 2 bases; unmatched junction nucleotides: 10. The CDR3 region is CASTPGGATPYEQYF. The CDR3 region has the DNA TGTGCCAGCACCCCGGGGGGGGCGACCCCCTACGAGCAGTACTTC. Supplemented by reference TRBV28 and TRBJ2-7, the full variable domain reads DVKVTQSSRYLVKRTGEKVFLECVQDMDHENMFWYRQDPGLGLRLIYFSYDVKMKEKGDIPEGYSVSREKKERFSLILESASTNQTSMYLCASTPGGATPYEQYFGPGTRLTVT.

The chain combines TRBV5-1 with TRBJ1-1, with D perhaps TRBD1 (5 bases). Germline V gene sequence: CDR1 SGHRS, CDR2 YFSETQ. V lost 4 bases, J lost 5 bases, and 15 bases lay in between. The length of the CDR3 is 14 residues. For the CDR3, the DNA is TGCGCCAGCAGCCCGGACATTAAGGGGACTGAAGCTTTCTTT. This codes for CASSPDIKGTEAFF.

The chain is built from TRBV12-5 and TRBJ2-1; 10 nucleotides align to TRBD2. V lost 1 base to trimming and J lost 8 bases; unmatched junction nucleotides: 11. The CDR3 contains 17 residues. CDR1 is LGHNT and CDR2 is FRNRAP in the germline V gene. The CDR3 coding sequence is TGTGCTAGTGGTTTGGCCCCTAGCGGGGGTCTCATCTATGAGCAGTTCTTC. Translated: CASGLAPSGGLIYEQFF. Together with reference TRBV12-5 and TRBJ2-1, the CDR3 gives the full variable domain: DARVTQTPRHKVTEMGQEVTMRCQPILGHNTVFWYRQTMMQGLELLAYFRNRAPLDDSGMPKDRFSAEMPDATLATLKIQPSEPRDSAVYFCASGLAPSGGLIYEQFFGPGTRLTVL.

J is TRBJ1-3 and V is TRBV4-1; D remains unclear. Trimming shortened V by 0 bases and J by 2 bases, and 8 bases separated the two germline ends. In germline, CDR1 is MGHRA, CDR2 YSYEKL. The CDR3 is 15 amino acids. CDR3 DNA: TGCGCCAGCAGCCAAGATCCTGGAACTGGAAACACCATATATTTT. Protein: CASSQDPGTGNTIYF.

V usage is TRBV7-2 and J usage is TRBJ2-7; D not certain. This CDR3 comprises 15 residues. Trimming took off 2 bases at V and 2 bases at J, with 13 bases between the two ends. Germline loops: CDR1 SGHTA, CDR2 FQGNSA. CDR3 sequence (DNA): TGTGCCAGCAGCTTATGGCGATTTACAACCTACGAGCAGTACTTC. This translates into CASSLWRFTTYEQYF.

This clone was seen a single time. V gene TRBV6-5 combines with J gene TRBJ1-4, with D possibly TRBD1 on 6 matching bases. The germline CDR1 and CDR2 sequences are MNHEY and SVGAGI. The CDR3 runs 16 residues. V was pared by 2 bases and J by 3 bases, with 13 bases between. The CDR3 DNA is TGTGCCAGCAGTTACCTTCGGACAGCCTCTAATGAAAAACTGTTTTTT. Amino acids: CASSYLRTASNEKLFF.

The chain employs TRBV28 and TRBJ1-1; D is ambiguous. Germline CDR1 is MDHEN and CDR2 is SYDVKM. The CDR3 has 14 residues. Trimming shortened V by 4 bases and J by 1 base, and 10 bases separated the two germline ends. As DNA, the CDR3 is TGTGCCAGCAGTTCGGTCATGACGAACACTGAAGCTTTCTTT. This translates into CASSSVMTNTEAFF.

This chain joins TRBV5-4 and TRBJ2-5; 8 nucleotides match TRBD1. Germline CDR1 SGHNT, CDR2 YYREEE (reference sequence). The V segment lost 0 bases and the J segment 0 bases; nucleotides outside the gene matches: 1. The CDR3 loop spans 15 amino acids. The CDR3 DNA is TGTGCCAGCAGCTTGGCAGGGGGCTACCAAGAGACCCAGTACTTC. Translating it yields CASSLAGGYQETQYF.